One and the same sample provided the 20 T cell receptor beta chains below, sequenced in a study of OX40 agonist ivuxolimab in advanced cancers. Produced via immunoSEQ multiplex PCR; TCRdb's table is partial and in-frame only. The sample lists about 47,000 clones, roughly 79% seen once, with approximately 6.1% in the top ten. Sequenced material: CD4+ or CD8+ T cells sorted from blood, taken in a trial of the OX40 agonist ivuxolimab. The source is an adult with an advanced solid tumor such as melanoma, head and neck, liver or kidney cancer.

The V and J genes are TRBV28 and TRBJ2-2; the D gene is possibly TRBD2 (5 bases). Trimming took 0 bases from V and 5 from J, leaving 13 bases between them. CDR1 MDHEN and CDR2 SYDVKM come from the germline V gene. The CDR3 has 16 amino acids. In DNA form, the CDR3 reads TGTGCCAGCAGTTTATGGGAGACCGGGGTGACCGGGGAGCTGTTTTTT. This encodes CASSLWETGVTGELFF. The entire variable domain, with the rest obtained from reference TRBV28 and TRBJ2-2, is as follows: DVKVTQSSRYLVKRTGEKVFLECVQDMDHENMFWYRQDPGLGLRLIYFSYDVKMKEKGDIPEGYSVSREKKERFSLILESASTNQTSMYLCASSLWETGVTGELFFGEGSRLTVL.

This sequence joins TRBV29-1 and TRBJ1-1, with D possibly TRBD1 on 6 matching bases. V gave up 7 bases and J gave up 6 bases, with 15 bases separating them. The germline gives CDR1 SQVTM, CDR2 ANQGSEA. The CDR3 has 12 amino acids. In DNA, the CDR3 is TGCAGCGGGAATACAGGGCTCTCTGAAGCTTTCTTT. Its translation is CSGNTGLSEAFF.

The chain employs TRBV9 and TRBJ2-1, with TRBD1 identical over 10 bases. Germline-derived CDR1 and CDR2 are SGDLS and YYNGEE. CDR3 length equals 15 residues. V lost 4 bases to trimming and J lost 8 bases; unmatched junction nucleotides: 9. The CDR3 bases are TGTGCCAGCAGCTCAGACAGGGGGCCAAGGGATGAGCAGTTCTTC. Translating it yields CASSSDRGPRDEQFF. Variable domain in full (rest from reference TRBV9 and TRBJ2-1): DSGVTQTPKHLITATGQRVTLRCSPRSGDLSVYWYQQSLDQGLQFLIQYYNGEERAKGNILERFSAQQFPDLHSELNLSSLELGDSALYFCASSSDRGPRDEQFFGPGTRLTVL.

J is TRBJ2-7 and V is TRBV29-1; the D is unclear. Per the germline V gene, CDR1 is SQVTM and CDR2 is ANQGSEA. V gave up 2 bases and J gave up 0 bases, with 11 bases separating them. The CDR3 covers 14 residues. The CDR3 DNA reads TGCAGCGTTGAATCTGTTGAAAGCTCCTACGAGCAGTACTTC. Translated, it gives CSVESVESSYEQYF.

V and J are TRBV19 and TRBJ1-6; D gene uncertain. The germline V gene encodes CDR1 LNHDA and CDR2 SQIVND (reference sequence). The length of the CDR3 is 13 residues. V was shortened by 5 bases and J by 10 bases, with 12 bases between the two germline ends. As DNA, the CDR3 is TGTGCCAGTAGTGTGACAACGGAGTCACCCCTCCACTTT. It specifies CASSVTTESPLHF.

The rearrangement joins TRBV27 to TRBJ2-1; D perhaps matches TRBD1 (6 bases). Germline V gives CDR1 MNHEY, CDR2 SMNVEV (reference sequence). The ends were cut back, 5 bases at V and 2 bases at J, with 13 bases in the middle. This CDR3 is 15 amino acids long. The CDR3 region has the DNA TGTGCCAGCAGTCCGGGGACACTGGCCTACAATGAGCAGTTCTTC. Protein: CASSPGTLAYNEQFF.

This chain joins TRBV15 and TRBJ1-1, with D hard to call. The CDR3 loop spans 14 amino acids. Trimming pared 0 bases from V and 4 bases from J, leaving 9 bases between. CDR1 and CDR2 (germline): LNHNV, YYDKDF (reference sequence). CDR3 bases: TGTGCCACCAGCAGAGAGGGTCGGAGCACTGAAGCTTTCTTT. Translated: CATSREGRSTEAFF.

V gene TRBV11-2 combines with J gene TRBJ1-4; 8 positions agree with TRBD1. Looked up from germline, CDR1 is SGHAT and CDR2 is FQNNGV. The CDR3 totals 16 residues. V lost 5 bases to trimming and J lost 5 bases; unmatched junction nucleotides: 10. The CDR3 DNA follows: TGTGCCAGCAGCCCGCAGGGGGCATGGGGAAATGAAAAACTGTTTTTT. This gives the protein CASSPQGAWGNEKLFF. Combining the CDR3 with reference TRBV11-2 and TRBJ1-4 gives the whole variable domain EAGVAQSPRYKIIEKRQSVAFWCNPISGHATLYWYQQILGQGPKLLIQFQNNGVVDDSQLPKDRFSAERLKGVDSTLKIQPAKLEDSAVYLCASSPQGAWGNEKLFFGSGTQLSVL.

V gene TRBV5-4 combines with J gene TRBJ1-1; D may be TRBD1 (5 bases). CDR1 is SGHNT and CDR2 is YYREEE in the germline V gene (reference sequence). Trimming pared 6 bases from V and 2 bases from J, leaving 11 bases between. This CDR3 has 13 residues. The CDR3 reads CASKDSLNTEAFF. DNA for the CDR3: TGTGCCAGCAAAGACAGTCTCAACACTGAAGCTTTCTTT.

The V and J genes are TRBV7-9 and TRBJ2-3, with D perhaps matching TRBD1 or TRBD2 (5 bases each). The CDR3 covers 15 residues. CDR1 and CDR2 (germline): SEHNR, FQNEAQ (reference sequence). V lost 5 bases to trimming and J lost 0 bases, with 12 bases between them. The DNA of the CDR3 is TGTGCCAGCAGCCCGAAAGGGACGAGCACAGATACGCAGTATTTT. It yields the protein CASSPKGTSTDTQYF.

V is TRBV5-4 and J is TRBJ2-5, with TRBD1 matching over 8 bases. Germline CDR1 and CDR2: SGHNT and YYREEE (reference sequence). After removal of 7 bases from V and 5 bases from J, the junction contained 10 bases not matched to a gene. This CDR3 contains 14 residues. CDR3 sequence reads: CASSYDRGGETQYF. The DNA of the CDR3 is TGTGCCAGCTCCTATGACAGGGGCGGGGAGACCCAGTACTTC.

The J gene is TRBJ1-5, the V gene TRBV4-1; D unclear. CDR3 size: 14 residues. V lost 1 base to trimming and J lost 6 bases, with 10 bases between them. Germline V gene lookup returns CDR1 MGHRA and CDR2 YSYEKL. Here the CDR3 DNA reads TGCGCCAGCAGCCAAGTTGGGGATGCTCAGCCCCAGCATTTT. Its protein is CASSQVGDAQPQHF.

With regard to this clone: This specimen includes other DNA sequences encoding the same CDR3. The V gene is TRBV30, the J gene TRBJ2-2; 9 bases align to TRBD1. This CDR3 has 13 residues. V lost 5 bases to trimming and J lost 5 bases; unmatched junction nucleotides: 3. Germline loops: CDR1 GTSNPN, CDR2 SVGIG (reference sequence). The CDR3 reads CAWGGTGTGELFF. The CDR3 DNA sequence: TGTGCCTGGGGTGGGACAGGGACCGGGGAGCTGTTTTTT.

The rearrangement links TRBV4-2 to TRBJ2-5, with D uncertain. This CDR3 has 16 amino acids. CDR1 is LGHNA and CDR2 is YNFKEQ in the germline V gene. The V gene lost 1 base and the J gene lost 1 base, with 13 bases spanning the gap. Here the CDR3 reads CASSQGGSPPQETQYF. The CDR3 DNA reads TGTGCCAGCAGCCAAGGCGGTAGCCCCCCCCAAGAGACCCAGTACTTC.

The table lists this clone with a few counts. V usage is TRBV28 and J usage is TRBJ2-1; no firm D call. V lost 2 bases and J 5 bases, leaving 10 bases between the germline ends. Germline CDR1 MDHEN, CDR2 SYDVKM. The CDR3 extends over 14 amino acids. The CDR3 protein is CASSLGQEDNEQFF. The CDR3 DNA sequence: TGTGCCAGCAGTTTAGGGCAGGAAGACAATGAGCAGTTCTTC.

Note on this clone: Relative to the germline gene, one junction end is altered; a read error may explain this. The genes are TRBV5-7 and TRBJ1-6, with 8 bases aligning to TRBD1. TRBV5-7 is labeled an ORF, and its function is uncertain. The CDR3 covers 16 residues. DNA for the CDR3: TGCGCCAGCAGCTTGGTGGCGACAGGGGTAGGATCACCCCTCCACTTT. Its translation: CASSLVATGVGSPLHF.

The chain joins TRBV4-3 to TRBJ2-3; tentatively, D is TRBD1 or TRBD2 (5 bases each). The CDR3 is 16 residues long. CDR1 LGHNA and CDR2 YSLEER come from the germline V gene. Trimming removed 2 bases from V and 2 bases from J, with 14 bases in between. The CDR3: CASSQSRDPYTDTQYF. As DNA, the CDR3 is TGCGCCAGCAGCCAATCCCGGGACCCTTACACAGATACGCAGTATTTT.

By frequency in the sample, this clone is medium-sized. The chain joins TRBV7-6 to TRBJ1-1, with D possibly being TRBD1 (6 bases). The CDR3 runs 12 residues. Germline-derived CDR1 and CDR2 are SGHVS and FNYEAQ. The germline V and J ends were trimmed by 5 bases and 7 bases, with 11 bases remaining between them. CDR3 amino acids: CASSLDSVEAFF. The CDR3 region has the DNA TGTGCCAGCAGCCTGGACAGTGTTGAAGCTTTCTTT.

The CDR3 is CASSYSRAPGTEAFF. The CDR3 nucleotides read TGTGCCAGCAGTTACTCGAGGGCCCCGGGCACTGAAGCTTTCTTT. The V gene is TRBV6-6, the J gene TRBJ1-1; the D is unclear. CDR1 is MNHNY and CDR2 is SVGAGI in the germline V gene (reference sequence). There are 15 residues in the CDR3. The V gene lost 0 bases and the J gene lost 4 bases, with 12 bases spanning the gap.

Here the CDR3 reads CAISEGRATDTQYF. In DNA, the CDR3 is TGTGCCATCAGTGAGGGCAGAGCCACAGATACGCAGTATTTT. The rearrangement uses TRBV10-3 and TRBJ2-3; D not resolved. This CDR3 is built from 14 residues. V was cut by 2 bases and J by 2 bases, with 8 bases left in between. Germline assignment: CDR1 ENHRY and CDR2 SYGVKD.